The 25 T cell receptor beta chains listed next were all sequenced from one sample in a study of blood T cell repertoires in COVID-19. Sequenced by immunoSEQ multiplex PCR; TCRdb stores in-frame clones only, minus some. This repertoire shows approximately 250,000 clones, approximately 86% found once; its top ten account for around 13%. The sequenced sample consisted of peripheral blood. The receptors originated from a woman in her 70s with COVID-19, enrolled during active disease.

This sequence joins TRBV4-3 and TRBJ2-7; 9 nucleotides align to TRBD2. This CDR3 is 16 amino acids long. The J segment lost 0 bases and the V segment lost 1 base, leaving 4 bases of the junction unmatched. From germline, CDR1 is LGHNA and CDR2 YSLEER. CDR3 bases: TGCGCCAGCAGCCAAGTTTTAGCGGGGGCCTCCTACGAGCAGTACTTC. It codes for CASSQVLAGASYEQYF.

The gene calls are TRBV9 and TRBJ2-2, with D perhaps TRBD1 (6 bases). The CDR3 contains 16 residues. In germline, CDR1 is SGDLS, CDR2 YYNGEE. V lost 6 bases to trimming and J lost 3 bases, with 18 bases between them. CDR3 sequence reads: CASTAGGGKDTGELFF. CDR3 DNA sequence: TGTGCCAGCACCGCTGGTGGGGGCAAGGACACCGGGGAGCTGTTTTTT.

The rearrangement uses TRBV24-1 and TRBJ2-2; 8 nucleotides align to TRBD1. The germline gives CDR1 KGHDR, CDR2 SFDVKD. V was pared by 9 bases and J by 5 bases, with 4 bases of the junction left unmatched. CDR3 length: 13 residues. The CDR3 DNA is TGTGCCACCCGGGACAGGAGAACCGGGGAGCTGTTTTTT. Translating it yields CATRDRRTGELFF.

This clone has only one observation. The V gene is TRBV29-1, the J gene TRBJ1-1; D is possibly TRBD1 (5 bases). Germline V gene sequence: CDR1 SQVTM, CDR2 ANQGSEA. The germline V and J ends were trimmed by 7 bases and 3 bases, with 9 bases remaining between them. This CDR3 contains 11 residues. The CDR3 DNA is TGCAGCGGGGGAGGGGACACTGAAGCTTTCTTT. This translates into CSGGGDTEAFF.

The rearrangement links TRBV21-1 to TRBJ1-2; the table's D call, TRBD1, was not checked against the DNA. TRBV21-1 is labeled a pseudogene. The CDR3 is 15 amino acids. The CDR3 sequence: CASSKGGQGSYGYTF. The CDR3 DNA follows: TGTGCCAGCAGCAAAGGAGGACAGGGGTCCTATGGCTACACCTTC.

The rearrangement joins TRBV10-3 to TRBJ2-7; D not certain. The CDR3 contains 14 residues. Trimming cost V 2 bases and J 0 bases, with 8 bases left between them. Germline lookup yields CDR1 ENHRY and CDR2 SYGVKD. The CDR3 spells CAISEGGGSYEQYF. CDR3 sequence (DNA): TGTGCCATCAGTGAGGGCGGCGGCTCCTACGAGCAGTACTTC.

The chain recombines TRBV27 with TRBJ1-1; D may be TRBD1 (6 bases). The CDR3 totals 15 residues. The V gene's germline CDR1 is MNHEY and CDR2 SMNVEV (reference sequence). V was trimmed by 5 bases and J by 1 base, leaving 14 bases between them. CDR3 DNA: TGTGCCAGCAGTGTCTTCGGACAGCCGAACACTGAAGCTTTCTTT. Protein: CASSVFGQPNTEAFF.

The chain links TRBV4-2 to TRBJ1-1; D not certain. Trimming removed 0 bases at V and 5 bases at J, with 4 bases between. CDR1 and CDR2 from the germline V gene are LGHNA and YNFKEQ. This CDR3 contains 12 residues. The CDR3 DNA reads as TGTGCCAGCAGCCAAGATAAAACTGAAGCTTTCTTT. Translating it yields CASSQDKTEAFF.

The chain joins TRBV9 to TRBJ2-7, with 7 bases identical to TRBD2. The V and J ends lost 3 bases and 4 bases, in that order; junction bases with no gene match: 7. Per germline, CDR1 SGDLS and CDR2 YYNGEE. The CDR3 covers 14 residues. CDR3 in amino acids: CASSAGRGNYEQYF. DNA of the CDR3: TGTGCCAGCAGCGCTGGGAGGGGCAATTACGAGCAGTACTTC.

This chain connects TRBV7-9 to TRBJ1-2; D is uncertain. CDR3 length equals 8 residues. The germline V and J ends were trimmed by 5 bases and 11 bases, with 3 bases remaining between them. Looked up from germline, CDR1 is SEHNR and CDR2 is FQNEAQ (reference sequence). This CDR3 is CASSRYTF. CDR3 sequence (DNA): TGTGCCAGCAGCCGTTACACCTTC.

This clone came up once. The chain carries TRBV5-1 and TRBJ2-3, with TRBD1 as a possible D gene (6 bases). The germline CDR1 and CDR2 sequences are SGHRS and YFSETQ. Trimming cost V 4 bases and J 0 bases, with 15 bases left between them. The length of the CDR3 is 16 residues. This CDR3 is CASSPLRQASTDTQYF. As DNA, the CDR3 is TGCGCCAGCAGCCCACTCCGACAGGCCAGCACAGATACGCAGTATTTT.

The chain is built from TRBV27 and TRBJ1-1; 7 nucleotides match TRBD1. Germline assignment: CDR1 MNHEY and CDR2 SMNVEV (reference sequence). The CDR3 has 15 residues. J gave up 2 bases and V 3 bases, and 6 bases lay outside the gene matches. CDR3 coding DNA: TGTGCCAGCAGTTTCGGGGACAGAGAAAACACTGAAGCTTTCTTT. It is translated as CASSFGDRENTEAFF.

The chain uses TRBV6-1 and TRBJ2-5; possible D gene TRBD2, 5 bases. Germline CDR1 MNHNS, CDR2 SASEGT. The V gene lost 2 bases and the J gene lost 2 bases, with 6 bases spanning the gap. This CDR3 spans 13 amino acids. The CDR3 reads CASSERDQETQYF. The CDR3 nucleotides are TGTGCCAGCAGTGAACGGGATCAAGAGACCCAGTACTTC.

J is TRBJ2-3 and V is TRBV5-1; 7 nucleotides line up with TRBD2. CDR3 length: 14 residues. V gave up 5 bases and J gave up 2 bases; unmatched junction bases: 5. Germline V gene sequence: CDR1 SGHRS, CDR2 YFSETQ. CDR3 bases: TGCGCCAGCAGGGAGCGGGGATACACAGATACGCAGTATTTT. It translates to CASRERGYTDTQYF.

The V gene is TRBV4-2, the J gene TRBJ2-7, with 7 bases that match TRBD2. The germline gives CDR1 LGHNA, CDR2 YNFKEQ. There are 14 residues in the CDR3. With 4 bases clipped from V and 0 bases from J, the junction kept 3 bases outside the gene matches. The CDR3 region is CASSPGGSSYEQYF. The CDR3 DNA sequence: TGTGCCAGCAGCCCCGGGGGGAGCTCCTACGAGCAGTACTTC.

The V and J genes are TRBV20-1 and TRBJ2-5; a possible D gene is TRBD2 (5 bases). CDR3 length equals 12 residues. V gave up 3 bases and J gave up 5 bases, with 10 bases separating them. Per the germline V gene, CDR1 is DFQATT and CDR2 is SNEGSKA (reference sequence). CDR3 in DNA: TGCAGTGCTAGTCCGGACTGGGAGACCCAGTACTTC. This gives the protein CSASPDWETQYF.

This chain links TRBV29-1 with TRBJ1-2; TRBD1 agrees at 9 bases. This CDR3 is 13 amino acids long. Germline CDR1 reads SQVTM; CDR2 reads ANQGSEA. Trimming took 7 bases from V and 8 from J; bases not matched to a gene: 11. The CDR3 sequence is CSATGTGYSGYTF. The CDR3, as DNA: TGCAGCGCCACCGGGACAGGGTATAGCGGCTACACCTTC. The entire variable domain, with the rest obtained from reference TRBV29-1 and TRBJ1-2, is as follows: SAVISQKPSRDICQRGTSLTIQCQVDSQVTMMFWYRQQPGQSLTLIATANQGSEATYESGFVIDKFPISRPNLTFSTLTVSNMSPEDSSIYLCSATGTGYSGYTFGSGTRLTVV.

The CDR3 loop reads CASSQGQSTQPQHF. In nucleotides, the CDR3 is TGTGCCAGCAGCCAGGGACAGTCGACGCAGCCCCAGCATTTT. This chain joins TRBV5-8 and TRBJ1-5; 7 bases agree with TRBD1. This CDR3 spans 14 amino acids. Germline CDR1 reads SGHTS; CDR2 reads YDEGEE. V lost 4 bases, J lost 7 bases, and 8 bases stayed unmatched.

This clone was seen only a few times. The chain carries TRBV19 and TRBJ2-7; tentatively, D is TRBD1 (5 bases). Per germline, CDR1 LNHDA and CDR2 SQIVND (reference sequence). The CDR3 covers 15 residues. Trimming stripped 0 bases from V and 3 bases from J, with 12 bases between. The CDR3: CASSIDSQVIYEQYF. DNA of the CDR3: TGTGCCAGTAGTATAGACTCACAGGTGATCTACGAGCAGTACTTC.

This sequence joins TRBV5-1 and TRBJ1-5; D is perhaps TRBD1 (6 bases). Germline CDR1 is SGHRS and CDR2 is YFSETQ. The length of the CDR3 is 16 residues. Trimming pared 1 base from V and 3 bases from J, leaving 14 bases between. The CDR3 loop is CASSLMGGQNNQPQHF. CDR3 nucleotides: TGCGCCAGCAGCTTGATGGGGGGGCAGAACAATCAGCCCCAGCATTTT.

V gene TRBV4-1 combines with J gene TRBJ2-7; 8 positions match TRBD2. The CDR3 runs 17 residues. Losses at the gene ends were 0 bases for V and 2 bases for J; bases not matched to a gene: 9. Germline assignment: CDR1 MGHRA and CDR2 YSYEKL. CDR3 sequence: CASSQEGERGLAYEQYF. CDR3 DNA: TGCGCCAGCAGCCAAGAGGGTGAGCGGGGGCTGGCCTACGAGCAGTACTTC.

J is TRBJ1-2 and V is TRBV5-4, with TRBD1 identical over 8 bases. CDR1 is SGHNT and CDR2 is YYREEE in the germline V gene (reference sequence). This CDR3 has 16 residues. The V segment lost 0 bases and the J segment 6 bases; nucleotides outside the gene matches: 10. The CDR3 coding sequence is TGTGCCAGCAGCTTGGAGGACAGGGCGCAGGAAAATGGCTACACCTTC. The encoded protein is CASSLEDRAQENGYTF.

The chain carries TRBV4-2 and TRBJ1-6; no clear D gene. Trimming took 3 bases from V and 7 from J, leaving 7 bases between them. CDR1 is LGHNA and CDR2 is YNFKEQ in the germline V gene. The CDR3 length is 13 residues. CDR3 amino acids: CASSQFQNSPLHF. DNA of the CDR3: TGTGCCAGCAGCCAGTTTCAGAATTCACCCCTCCACTTT.

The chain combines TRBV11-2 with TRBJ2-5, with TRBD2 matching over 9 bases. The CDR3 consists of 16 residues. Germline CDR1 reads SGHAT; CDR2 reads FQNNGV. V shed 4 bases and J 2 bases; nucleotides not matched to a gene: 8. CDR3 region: CASSWGLASWQETQYF. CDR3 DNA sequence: TGTGCCAGCAGCTGGGGACTAGCAAGTTGGCAAGAGACCCAGTACTTC.

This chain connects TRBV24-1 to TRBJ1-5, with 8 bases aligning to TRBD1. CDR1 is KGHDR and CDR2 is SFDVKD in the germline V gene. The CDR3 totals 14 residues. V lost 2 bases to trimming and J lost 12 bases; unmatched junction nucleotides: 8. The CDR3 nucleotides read TGTGCCACCAGTGATTCCCGCAGGGGGCATGGCCAGCATTTT. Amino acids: CATSDSRRGHGQHF.